This T cell receptor beta chain derives from a study of CXCR4 blockade with PD-1 therapy in pancreatic cancer (dated by TCRdb to about 2019). The study in broad terms: The study analyzed resected pancreatic ductal adenocarcinoma using multiplex immunohistochemistry and TCRbeta immunosequencing, along with ex vivo slice culture to test PD-1 and CXCR4 blockade. To look at intratumoral heterogeneity, the researchers TCR-sequenced two geographically distinct regions from each of 6 or 7 tumors.

CDR1 is given as MNHGY and CDR2 as SAAAGT, both from the germline V gene. Taken from cysteine to phenylalanine, the CDR3 has 14 residues. CDR3 DNA only is kept here, 42 bases in frame from base 1. The germline ends are 12 bases apart after V is trimmed by 7 bases and J by 3 bases. In regard to this clone: Its antigen has not been determined. No clone much larger than this one lies a single base away; base qualities are absent.

TCRbeta CDR3 regions were immunosequenced from extracted DNA using the immunoSEQ Assay at Adaptive Biotechnologies. In the source study's methods: To measure the absolute abundance of each unique TCRbeta CDR3, the sequences were collapsed and filtered. Clonality was defined as 1 minus Pielou's evenness, computed on productive in-frame rearrangements only. Regional overlap was evaluated by tracking the top 100 nucleotide rearrangements across paired samples, and paired versus unrelated samples were compared using the Morisita index. The immunoSEQ Rearrangement Details tool was used to assess whether nucleotide rearrangements converged onto identical amino acid sequences. TCRdb stores this immuneACCESS table with in-frame sequences only. Part of the clones is absent; in the studies checked, under half of the shortfall reflects unresolved V genes, and no reason is known for the rest. The DNA was the basis for D and trimming; V, J and clone size are from that table. Across this sample there are about 1,500 clones, with about 41% seen only once. The ten largest clones take up approximately 15% of the sample.

The patients who supplied the archived tumor blocks had received no neoadjuvant therapy before resection. In the preserved-tissue arm, the study used approximately 30 surgical resection samples taken from 24 pancreatic ductal adenocarcinoma patients who had not previously been treated. DNA for the resection arm was extracted from ten 5-micron curls of FFPE tumor lying next to the multiplex immunohistochemistry slide. Broader findings and caveats from the paper: A strong correlation was found between amino acid clone frequency and the number of distinct nucleotide rearrangements encoding each amino acid clone, suggesting convergent selection by common tumor antigens. Only TCRbeta chains were sequenced, so true antigen-specificity overlap of convergent dominant clones remained unconfirmed pending paired alpha-beta single-cell sequencing. Tumors had clonal expansion, with a mean productive clonality of around 0.15 compared with 0.05 to 0.065 in healthy blood, yet clonality showed no correlation with survival.

The sample comprised tumor tissue. In this chain, TRBV6-8 is recombined with TRBJ1-4; the D gene lacks a confident call. The clonotype comes from a human donor with pancreatic ductal adenocarcinoma. The CDR3 is CASKEPAANEKLFF. The nucleotides read TGTGCCAGCAAGGAACCTGCCGCTAATGAAAAACTGTTTTTT.